This entry lists 8 T cell receptor beta chains sequenced from one sample in a study of Ad26.COV2.S vaccination and SARS-CoV-2 variants. TCRdb's copy holds only in-frame clones and misses some; the assay was immunoSEQ multiplex PCR. The profile covers just under 250,000 clones, with over 75% appearing a single time and about 10% taken by the ten largest. Treatment of the sample: around 19 received Ad26.COV2.S at low or high dose, single or two shots; roughly five received placebo; per-sample allocation not given. Following the first vaccine or placebo injection, samples were taken on day 63. Specimen: peripheral blood, collected in a trial of Ad26.COV2.S vaccine versus placebo. These receptors originate from a person between 18 and 65 years old who received the Ad26.COV2.S COVID-19 vaccine or a placebo.

The chain recombines TRBV4-3 with TRBJ2-7; tentatively, D is TRBD1 (5 bases). The CDR3 sequence is 15 residues long. Deletions cut 3 bases from V and 2 bases from J, with 14 bases between. Per the germline V gene, CDR1 is LGHNA and CDR2 is YSLEER. CDR3 in DNA: TGCGCCAGCAGCCAGTTCCCAGGGTCCCCCTACGAGCAGTACTTC. It is translated as CASSQFPGSPYEQYF.

V usage is TRBV11-2 and J usage is TRBJ2-7, with a possible D match to TRBD1 (6 bases). This CDR3 has 15 residues. V gave up 3 bases and J gave up 3 bases, with 15 bases separating them. The V gene's germline CDR1 is SGHAT and CDR2 FQNNGV. CDR3 sequence (DNA): TGTGCCAGCAGCTTTAACGCAGACAGGATCTACGAGCAGTACTTC. This sequence encodes CASSFNADRIYEQYF.

The CDR3 DNA sequence: TGTGCCAGCAGTTCCTGGAGGTCTTACAGGGGACGGGATAATTCACCCCTCCACTTT. Translating gives CASSSWRSYRGRDNSPLHF. The chain carries TRBV28 and TRBJ1-6; TRBD1 aligns across 7 bases. This CDR3 spans 19 amino acids. Germline V gene lookup returns CDR1 MDHEN and CDR2 SYDVKM. V was pared by 4 bases and J by 5 bases, with 17 bases of the junction left unmatched.

The CDR3 nucleotides read TGTGCCAGCAGCTTGGAGCACAGCCTAGGGAGTGGCTACACCTTC. This sequence encodes CASSLEHSLGSGYTF. The chain couples TRBV5-5 to TRBJ1-2; D unclear. CDR3 length: 15 residues. Trimming stripped 0 bases from V and 7 bases from J, with 16 bases between. CDR1 SGHKS and CDR2 YYEKEE come from the germline V gene (reference sequence).

This sequence joins TRBV24-1 and TRBJ2-5, with TRBD1 matching 7 bases. Per germline, CDR1 KGHDR and CDR2 SFDVKD. The CDR3 length is 15 residues. V lost 4 bases to trimming and J lost 1 base; unmatched junction nucleotides: 5. CDR3 in amino acids: CATSDPGQFQETQYF. In DNA form, the CDR3 reads TGTGCCACCAGTGACCCGGGACAGTTCCAAGAGACCCAGTACTTC.

The chain joins TRBV3-1 (or the pseudogene TRBV3-2) to TRBJ2-5; D is undetermined. Germline CDR1 reads LGHDT; CDR2 reads YNNKEL (reference sequence). Trimming removed 1 base at V and 4 bases at J, with 7 bases between. The CDR3 loop spans 13 amino acids. The CDR3 sequence is CASSQAGPETQYF. The CDR3 DNA is TGTGCCAGCAGCCAAGCGGGCCCAGAGACCCAGTACTTC.

The rearrangement uses TRBV24-1 and TRBJ2-1, with D perhaps TRBD2 (6 bases). Germline V gene sequence: CDR1 KGHDR, CDR2 SFDVKD. The V end was cut by 3 bases, the J end by 9 bases, with 11 bases between. This CDR3 region has 13 residues. The CDR3 is CATSDQTSLEQFF. The CDR3 DNA reads TGTGCCACCAGTGATCAGACTAGTCTTGAGCAGTTCTTC.

The CDR3 spells CASRTAETEAFF. The CDR3 DNA follows: TGTGCCAGTAGGACGGCGGAGACTGAAGCTTTCTTT. This chain links TRBV19 with TRBJ1-1; D is unclear. Germline values: CDR1 LNHDA, CDR2 SQIVND (reference sequence). V was shortened by 6 bases and J by 5 bases, with 10 bases between the two germline ends. The CDR3 extends over 12 amino acids.